Below, 18 T cell receptor beta chains from the same sample are listed, as sequenced in a study of shared clonotypes between healthy human individuals (dated by TCRdb to 2018 to 2021). Library preparation was by the immunoSEQ multiplex PCR assay. The clones in this table, taken by TCRdb from immuneACCESS, are in-frame only. Not every clone is retained; where verified, under half of the shortfall comes from an unresolved V gene, and the cause of the rest is unknown. For this sample there are approximately 2.5 million clones; more than 90% appear just once. The top ten hold over 0.12% of the sample. The sequenced material came from naive CD4+ T cells sorted from blood. This specimen's cell subset or site label, per the study, means: CD45RA+ positively selected. The receptors here all came from a man between 18 and 35 years old in good health.

This clone appeared a few times. The J gene is TRBJ1-4, the V gene TRBV5-1, with D unclear. Trimming stripped 0 bases from V and 3 bases from J, with 9 bases between. Germline V gives CDR1 SGHRS, CDR2 YFSETQ. The CDR3 runs to 15 residues. CDR3 protein: CASSLARNPNEKLFF. The CDR3 region has the DNA TGCGCCAGCAGCTTGGCCCGTAACCCTAATGAAAAACTGTTTTTT.

The genes are TRBV18 and TRBJ2-1; 8 bases are a match to TRBD1. Trimming removed 3 bases from V and 8 bases from J; junction bases left unmatched: 3. CDR3 size: 13 residues. Germline CDR1 reads KGHSH; CDR2 reads LQKENI. CDR3: CASSPGQGYEQFF. For the CDR3, the DNA is TGTGCCAGCTCACCTGGACAGGGCTATGAGCAGTTCTTC.

This chain joins TRBV6-1 and TRBJ2-7, with 11 bases lining up with TRBD1. The CDR3 has 15 residues. The V and J ends lost 4 bases and 3 bases, in that order; junction bases with no gene match: 5. Germline CDR1 and CDR2: MNHNS and SASEGT. In DNA, the CDR3 is TGTGCCAGCAGTGTCGGGACAGGGGGTATCTACGAGCAGTACTTC. Encoded protein: CASSVGTGGIYEQYF.

Only one count was recorded for this clone. The chain joins TRBV19 to TRBJ1-1; 7 bases line up with TRBD1. The CDR3 consists of 19 residues. V trimming: 6 bases; J trimming: 3 bases; junction bases outside the gene matches: 22. Germline lookup yields CDR1 LNHDA and CDR2 SQIVND (reference sequence). The CDR3 bases are TGTGCCAGTAGAGGACTACAGACAGGGAAGGGTTTTTATGACACTGAAGCTTTCTTT. Protein: CASRGLQTGKGFYDTEAFF.

The rearrangement uses TRBV19 and TRBJ1-4; tentatively, D is TRBD1 (6 bases). Deletions cut 3 bases from V and 5 bases from J, with 13 bases between. The CDR3 spans 15 residues. Per the germline V gene, CDR1 is LNHDA and CDR2 is SQIVND (reference sequence). DNA for the CDR3: TGTGCCAGTAGTATGGTGAGCAGGGGCAATGAAAAACTGTTTTTT. Translation gives CASSMVSRGNEKLFF. Looking up the rest from reference TRBV19 and TRBJ1-4 gives the full variable domain: DGGITQSPKYLFRKEGQNVTLSCEQNLNHDAMYWYRQDPGQGLRLIYYSQIVNDFQKGDIAEGYSVSREKKESFPLTVTSAQKNPTAFYLCASSMVSRGNEKLFFGSGTQLSVL.

Written as DNA, the CDR3 is TGTGCCACCCACCCAAGGGGAACCACTAGCACAGATACGCAGTATTTT. Translating gives CATHPRGTTSTDTQYF. This chain joins TRBV6-4 and TRBJ2-3, with D perhaps matching TRBD1 (5 bases). Germline V gene lookup returns CDR1 MRHNA and CDR2 SNTAGT. CDR3 length equals 16 residues. The ends were cut back, 10 bases at V and 0 bases at J, with 20 bases in the middle.

V usage is TRBV29-1 and J usage is TRBJ2-5, with D hard to call. The CDR3 is made up of 12 amino acids. Per germline, CDR1 SQVTM and CDR2 ANQGSEA. Between the trimmed V and J ends, which lost 3 bases and 6 bases, there was a span of 11 bases. In nucleotides, the CDR3 is TGCAGCGTTGATAGCTGGGGTAAGACCCAGTACTTC. It codes for CSVDSWGKTQYF.

The CDR3 DNA sequence: TGTGCCAGCTCACCTCAGGGGGGTCACTATGGCTACACCTTC. Residues: CASSPQGGHYGYTF. The V and J genes are TRBV18 and TRBJ1-2; 7 nucleotides line up with TRBD1. Germline V gene lookup returns CDR1 KGHSH and CDR2 LQKENI. Unmatched junction bases numbered 4, after V lost 3 bases and J lost 3 bases. This CDR3 is built from 14 residues.

In its sample, this clone was seen once. One junction end disagrees with the germline gene, perhaps due to a read error. The rearrangement joins TRBV19 to TRBJ1-1, with TRBD1 matching over 8 bases. The CDR3 is made up of 16 amino acids. Germline CDR1 is LNHDA and CDR2 is SQIVND (reference sequence). The CDR3 is CASSIGTGRRDTEAFF. The CDR3 bases are TGTGCCAGTAGCATAGGGACAGGCCGGAGGGACACTGAAGCTTTCTTT.

The chain carries TRBV5-1 and TRBJ2-5; the D is unclear. The J call is doubtful: the DNA matches TRBJ2-7 better. This CDR3 is 12 amino acids long. Per the germline V gene, CDR1 is SGHRS and CDR2 is YFSETQ. DNA for the CDR3: TGCGCCAGCAGCTTGGGGGTCGGCGAGCAGTACTTC. Protein: CASSLGVGEQYF.

This sequence joins TRBV12-1 and TRBJ2-7; the D call of TRBD2 is as the table states it, not checked on the DNA. TRBV12-1 is described as a pseudogene. The CDR3 runs to 15 residues. CDR3 nucleotides: TGTGCCAGCAGCTTGTCGCTCCCTCCCGGCTACGAGCAGTACTTC. Residues: CASSLSLPPGYEQYF.

The chain links TRBV19 to TRBJ1-3; 7 nucleotides agree with TRBD1. Germline V CDR1 and CDR2: LNHDA, SQIVND (reference sequence). This CDR3 is 15 amino acids long. The junction had 7 bases not matched to a gene; V was cut back by 8 bases and J by 0 bases. CDR3 in DNA: TGTGCCAGTTCCCTTGACAGGGTCTCTGGAAACACCATATATTTT. This gives the protein CASSLDRVSGNTIYF.

This clone was counted once. This sequence joins TRBV5-6 and TRBJ2-5, with D possibly TRBD2 on 5 matching bases. CDR1 is SGHDT, CDR2 YYEEEE, per germline. The V and J ends lost 0 bases and 9 bases respectively, with 18 bases between them. The CDR3 is 15 residues long. The CDR3 nucleotides are TGTGCCAGCAGCTTGGTTTGGGGAGTCGAGGAGGCCCAGTACTTC. This encodes CASSLVWGVEEAQYF.

The V and J genes are TRBV11-2 and TRBJ2-3, with D perhaps given as TRBD1 or TRBD2 (6 bases each). Germline V lookup: CDR1 SGHAT, CDR2 FQNNGV. Trimming shortened V by 2 bases and J by 12 bases, and 9 bases separated the two germline ends. This CDR3 spans 11 amino acids. This CDR3 reads CASSLPGAQYF. The CDR3 nucleotides are TGTGCCAGCAGCTTACCGGGGGCCCAGTATTTT.

Comment on this clone: Other DNA sequences in the sample encode the same CDR3. The chain combines TRBV23-1 with TRBJ2-3; unclear D gene. TRBV23-1 is recorded as an ORF, its role being uncertain. CDR3 size: 11 residues. The ends were cut back, 2 bases at V and 6 bases at J, with 3 bases in the middle. CDR3 coding DNA: TGCGCCAGCAGTCAAACGGATACGCAGTATTTT. Translated, it gives CASSQTDTQYF.

Notes on this clone: This sample also contains other DNA sequences that code for the same CDR3. This chain links TRBV14 with TRBJ1-2, with D uncertain. The CDR3 is 13 amino acids. V lost 0 bases to trimming and J lost 8 bases, with 10 bases between them. Per the germline V gene, CDR1 is SGHDN and CDR2 is FVKESK. The DNA of the CDR3 is TGTGCCAGCAGCCAAGACCTGGGTTACGGCTACACCTTC. Protein sequence: CASSQDLGYGYTF. The whole variable domain, remainder taken from reference TRBV14 and TRBJ1-2, is EAGVTQFPSHSVIEKGQTVTLRCDPISGHDNLYWYRRVMGKEIKFLLHFVKESKQDESGMPNNRFLAERTGGTYSTLKVQPAELEDSGVYFCASSQDLGYGYTFGSGTRLTVV.

With respect to this clone: The same CDR3 is also encoded by other DNA sequences in this sample. The V gene is TRBV5-1, the J gene TRBJ2-3; the match to TRBD1 covers 7 bases. The CDR3 is 15 residues long. V trimming: 1 base; J trimming: 1 base; junction bases outside the gene matches: 3. Germline values: CDR1 SGHRS, CDR2 YFSETQ. This CDR3 is CASSLSGGGTDTQYF. As DNA, the CDR3 is TGCGCCAGCAGCTTGTCAGGGGGAGGCACAGATACGCAGTATTTT.

On this clone: One end of the junction is discordant with germline, which a read error may explain. The V gene is TRBV7-7, the J gene TRBJ2-3, with 8 nucleotides matching TRBD1. CDR3 length equals 14 residues. From germline, CDR1 is SSHAT and CDR2 FNYEAQ (reference sequence). CDR3 loop: CASSPGQASDTQYF. As DNA, the CDR3 is TGTGCTAGCAGCCCGGGACAGGCCTCAGATACGCAGTATTTT.